This record concerns one T cell receptor beta chain sequence. The antigen remains undetermined. At one boundary the junction diverges from the germline segment, which might be a read error. Germline assignment: CDR1 SGHTA and CDR2 FQGNSA. CDR3 length: 13 residues. The donors, healthy Caucasians from Russia, were aged about 6 to 95. Researchers collected around 11 milliliters of peripheral blood from every single donor. This sample stems from a study of blood T cells in healthy people across ages. Together with a sample-barcoded 5' primer, a J-beta primer mix was included in a second PCR lasting about 6 to 11 cycles. From the 5' RACE reads, TCRdb called clonotypes with MiXCR, one entry per CDR3 protein. There are a few hundred thousand distinct CDR3 sequences in the sample; 45% to 65% occur only once, and 45% to 55% lies in the top ten. Notes on the study in general: It was found that TCR beta diversity correlated strongly with the percentage of naive T cells.

The sample consisted of blood. The gene calls are TRBV7-2 and TRBJ1-2; 7 nucleotides match TRBD1. The sequence came from a man in his 60s in good health. CDR3 loop: CASRYRGRDGYTF. The CDR3 nucleotides are TGCGCCAGCAGATACAGGGGACGGGATGGCTACACCTTC.